A single sample gave rise to the 6 T cell receptor beta chains below, sequenced in a study of shared clonotypes between healthy human individuals. The method was immunoSEQ multiplex PCR; TCRdb's version includes in-frame clones alone and lacks a portion of them. The repertoire holds some 2.4 million clones, with over 85% as singletons. Sequencing was carried out using naive CD4+ T cells from PBMCs. Described subset: CD45RA+ positively selected. These receptor sequences come from a man in his late teens or twenties in good health. Some clones in this sample may be carry-over from other donors' samples.

The V gene is TRBV11-2, the J gene TRBJ1-1, with D unresolved. CDR3 size: 18 residues. In germline, CDR1 is SGHAT, CDR2 FQNNGV. Trimming took 1 base from V and 5 from J, leaving 23 bases between them. The CDR3 nucleotides read TGTGCCAGCAGCTTAGCCTTTCCGAGGGCTCGCAAGGTTACTGAAGCTTTCTTT. This sequence encodes CASSLAFPRARKVTEAFF.

A remark on this clone: Other DNA variants within this sample encode the same CDR3. This chain uses TRBV18 with TRBJ1-3, with 9 bases aligning to TRBD1. The V segment lost 0 bases and the J segment 3 bases; nucleotides outside the gene matches: 3. CDR3 length: 16 amino acids. Germline CDR1 reads KGHSH; CDR2 reads LQKENI. CDR3 nucleotide sequence: TGTGCCAGCTCACCACCGAACAGGGGGCTTGGAAACACCATATATTTT. It specifies CASSPPNRGLGNTIYF.

The gene calls are TRBV29-1 and TRBJ2-5; D may be TRBD1 (6 bases). This CDR3 has 13 residues. With 6 bases removed from V and 5 bases from J, the gap between germline ends came to 16 bases. The germline V gene encodes CDR1 SQVTM and CDR2 ANQGSEA. The CDR3 DNA reads as TGCAGCGTCCGTCAGGGGTCCCAGGAGACCCAGTACTTC. Translation gives CSVRQGSQETQYF.

The chain has TRBV28 and TRBJ2-7; D may be TRBD1 or TRBD2 (5 bases each). V shed 8 bases and J shed 7 bases, with 21 bases lying between them. The germline V gene encodes CDR1 MDHEN and CDR2 SYDVKM. This CDR3 is built from 14 residues. The CDR3 DNA reads TGTGCCAGCCGACCGGGACCTCCTTTAGGGGAGCAGTACTTC. Its translation is CASRPGPPLGEQYF. The full variable domain, completed using reference TRBV28 and TRBJ2-7, is DVKVTQSSRYLVKRTGEKVFLECVQDMDHENMFWYRQDPGLGLRLIYFSYDVKMKEKGDIPEGYSVSREKKERFSLILESASTNQTSMYLCASRPGPPLGEQYFGPGTRLTVT.

The rearrangement joins TRBV4-3 to TRBJ2-7, with unresolved D. The CDR3 runs 13 residues. The V end lost 1 base, the J end lost 6 bases, and 10 bases lay between the germline ends. Germline V gene lookup returns CDR1 LGHNA and CDR2 YSLEER. This chain's CDR3 is CASSQVENVEQYF. The DNA of the CDR3 is TGCGCCAGCAGCCAAGTAGAAAACGTCGAGCAGTACTTC.

The chain has TRBV5-1 and TRBJ1-2; the D gene is possibly TRBD1 (6 bases). Germline CDR1 and CDR2: SGHRS and YFSETQ. The CDR3 is 15 amino acids. The germline V and J ends were trimmed by 4 bases and 0 bases, with 13 bases remaining between them. This CDR3 is CASSVNGQTNYGYTF. CDR3 bases: TGCGCCAGCAGCGTGAATGGACAGACTAACTATGGCTACACCTTC.